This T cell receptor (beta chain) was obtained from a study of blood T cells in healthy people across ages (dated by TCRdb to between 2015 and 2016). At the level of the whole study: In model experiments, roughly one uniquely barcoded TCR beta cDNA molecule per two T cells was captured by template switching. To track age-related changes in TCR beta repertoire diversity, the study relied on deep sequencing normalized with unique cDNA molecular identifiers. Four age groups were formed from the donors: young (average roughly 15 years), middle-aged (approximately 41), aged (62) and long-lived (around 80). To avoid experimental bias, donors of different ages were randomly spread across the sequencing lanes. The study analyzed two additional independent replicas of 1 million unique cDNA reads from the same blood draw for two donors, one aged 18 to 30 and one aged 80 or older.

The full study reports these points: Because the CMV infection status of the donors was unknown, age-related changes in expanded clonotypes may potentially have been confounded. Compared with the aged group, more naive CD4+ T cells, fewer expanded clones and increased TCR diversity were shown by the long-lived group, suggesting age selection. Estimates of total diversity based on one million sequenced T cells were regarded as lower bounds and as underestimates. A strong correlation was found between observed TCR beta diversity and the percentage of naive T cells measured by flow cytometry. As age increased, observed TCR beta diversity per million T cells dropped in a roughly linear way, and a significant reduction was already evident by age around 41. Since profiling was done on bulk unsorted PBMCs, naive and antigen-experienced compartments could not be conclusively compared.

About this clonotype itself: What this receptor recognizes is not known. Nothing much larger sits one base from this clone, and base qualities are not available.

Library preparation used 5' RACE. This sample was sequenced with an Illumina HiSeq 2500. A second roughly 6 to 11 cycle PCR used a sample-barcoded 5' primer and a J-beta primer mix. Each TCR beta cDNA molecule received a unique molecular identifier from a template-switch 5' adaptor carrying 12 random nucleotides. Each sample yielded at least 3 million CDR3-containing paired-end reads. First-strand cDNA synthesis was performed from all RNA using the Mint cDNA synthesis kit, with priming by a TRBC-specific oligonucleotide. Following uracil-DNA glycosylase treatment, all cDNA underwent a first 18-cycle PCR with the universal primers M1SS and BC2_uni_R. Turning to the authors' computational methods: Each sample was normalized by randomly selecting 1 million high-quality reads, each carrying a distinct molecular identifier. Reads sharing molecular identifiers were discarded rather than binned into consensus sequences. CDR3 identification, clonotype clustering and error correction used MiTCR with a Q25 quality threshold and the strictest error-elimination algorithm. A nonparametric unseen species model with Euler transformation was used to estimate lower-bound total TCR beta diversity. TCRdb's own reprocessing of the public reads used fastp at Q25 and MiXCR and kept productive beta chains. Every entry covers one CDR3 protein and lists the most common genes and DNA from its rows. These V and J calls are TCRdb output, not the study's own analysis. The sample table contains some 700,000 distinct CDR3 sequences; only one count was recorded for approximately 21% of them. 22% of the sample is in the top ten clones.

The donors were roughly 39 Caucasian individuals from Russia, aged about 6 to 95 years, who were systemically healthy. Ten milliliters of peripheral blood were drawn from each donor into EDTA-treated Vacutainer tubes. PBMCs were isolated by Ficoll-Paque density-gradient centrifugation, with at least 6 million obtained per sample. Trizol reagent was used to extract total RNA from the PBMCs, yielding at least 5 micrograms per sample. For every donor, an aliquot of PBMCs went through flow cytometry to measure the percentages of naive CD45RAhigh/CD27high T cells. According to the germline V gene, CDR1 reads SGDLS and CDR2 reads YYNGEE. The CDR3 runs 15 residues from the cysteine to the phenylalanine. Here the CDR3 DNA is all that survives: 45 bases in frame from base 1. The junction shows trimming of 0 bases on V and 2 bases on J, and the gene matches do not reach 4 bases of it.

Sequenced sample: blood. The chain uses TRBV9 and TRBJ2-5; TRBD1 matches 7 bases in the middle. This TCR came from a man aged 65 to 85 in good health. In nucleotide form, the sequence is TGTGCCAGCAGCGTAGCCGGGACAGTGCAAGAGACCCAGTACTTC. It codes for CASSVAGTVQETQYF.